This T cell receptor beta chain was documented in a study of tumor-infiltrating lymphocytes in glioblastoma multiforme. Findings and limits, study-wide: Only one glioblastoma patient had TCR and mutation analysis. RNA-based TCR sequencing may distort clone frequencies, since cells carry unequal TCR transcript numbers.

Germline V gene sequence: CDR1 MDHEN, CDR2 SYDVKM. There are 13 residues in the CDR3. V lost 6 bases to trimming and J lost 5 bases, with 14 bases between them. This clonotype was seen many times. Its antigen is as yet unknown. Multiple V-beta primers and a C-beta primer amplified TCRB from RNA. TCRB-specific cDNA synthesis used around 0.5 ug of total RNA. Each CDR3 protein gets one entry after TCRdb re-called the multiplex PCR reads with MiXCR. The repertoire consists of around 13,000 distinct CDR3 sequences, with approximately 70% occurring once and the leading ten covering 29%. V and J are TRBV28 and TRBJ2-7; D may be TRBD2 (6 bases). Sequenced sample: brain tumor tissue. The clonotype comes from a male donor with glioblastoma. For the CDR3, the DNA is TGTGCCAGCAGCACGACTAGTATCCACGAGCAGTACTTC. Translating it yields CASSTTSIHEQYF.